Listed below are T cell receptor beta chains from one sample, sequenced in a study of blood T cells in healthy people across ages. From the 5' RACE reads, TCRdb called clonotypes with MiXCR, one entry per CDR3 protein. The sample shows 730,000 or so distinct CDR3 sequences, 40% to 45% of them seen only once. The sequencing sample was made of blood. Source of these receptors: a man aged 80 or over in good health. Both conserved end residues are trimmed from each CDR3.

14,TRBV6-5,ASSNMGARMNTEAF
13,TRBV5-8,ASSFGQGGQETQY
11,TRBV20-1,SASFLAGYEQY
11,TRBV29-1,SVEETGPYEQY
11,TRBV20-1,SATKSTVEKLF
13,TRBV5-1,ASSARASSTDTQY
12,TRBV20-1,SARWDRGLKTQY
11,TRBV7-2,ASSSTGTNEQF
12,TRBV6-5,ASQARTENYGYT
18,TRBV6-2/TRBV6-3,ASVRDQGVAGSLSYNEQF
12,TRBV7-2,ASSPYGGNEKLF
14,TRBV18,ASSPPWGLYQETQY
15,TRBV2,ASSPRPGASMNTEAF
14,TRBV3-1,ASSLRTAGGFYGYT
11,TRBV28,ATRTGSNTEAF
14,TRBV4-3,ASSQDKGQVYNEQF
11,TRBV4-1,ASSPSGPETQY
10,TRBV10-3,AIQGDNSPLH
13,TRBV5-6,ASSLGLAGENEQF
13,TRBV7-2,ASSLWLAGGDTQY
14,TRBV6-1,ASEPMDRGPYNEQF
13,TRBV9,ASSTGGRSNQPQH
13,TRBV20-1,SARDPLSIQETQY
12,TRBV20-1,SAPPSGSVYEQY
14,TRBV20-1,SARGQLRVTGNIQY
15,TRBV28,ASSGPLGAGLIDEQY
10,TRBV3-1,ASQGTSVTQY
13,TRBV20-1,SVKRLAGNFGELF
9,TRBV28,TSRVQETQY
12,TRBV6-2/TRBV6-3,ASSYDQLNYGYT
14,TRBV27,ASSLYVGERSSPLH
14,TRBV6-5,ASSYGGRSSTDTQY
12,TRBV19,ASSFGDTNNEQF
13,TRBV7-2,ASSLAQAGTYEQY
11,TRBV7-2,ASSFHRTDTQY
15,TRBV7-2,ASSLATSGGVSYEQY
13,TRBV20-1,SARDPAGRGSPLH
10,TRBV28,AVDRNSYEQY
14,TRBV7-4,ASSLVGTPLDYGYT
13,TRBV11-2,ASSSLRGRQETQY
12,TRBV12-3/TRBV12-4,ASSLMPTSYEQY